This T cell receptor beta chain was captured by sequencing in a study of T cells in Graves' hyperthyroidism and ophthalmopathy (dated by TCRdb to the late 2010s). In the study overall: Peripheral blood samples were taken at the time of initial diagnosis, prior to any treatment. TCR Vbeta CDR3 sequencing of 120 to 150 peripheral blood samples (fewer than 45 ophthalmopathy, under 80 hyperthyroidism and some 17 progressor patients) is reported in the paper. TCR V-J signatures able to tell the groups apart were searched for in a discovery cohort of around 95 patients, of whom over 40 had Graves' ophthalmopathy and around 57 had stable Graves' hyperthyroidism. Once sampling was done, hyperthyroidism patients were given methimazole at a starting dose of 30 mg daily, whereas ophthalmopathy patients were given high-dose intravenous methylprednisolone. In roughly six Graves' hyperthyroidism patients, the study also compared T-cell repertoires from thyroid tissue with T-cell repertoires from blood. Whether ophthalmopathy could be predicted prospectively was tested in an independent validation cohort made up of roughly 19 hyperthyroidism patients plus 17 patients who later progressed to ophthalmopathy. The 100 discovery patients were randomly split 7:3 into training and test sets.

Worth noting for this clonotype: The clone's antigen remains unknown. Since a much larger clone is just one base distant, this may be a read error.

From a lookup of the germline V gene (reference sequence), CDR1 and CDR2 are PRHDT and FYEKMQ. The CDR3 measures 13 amino acids from cysteine to phenylalanine. Only the CDR3 region is kept as DNA, spanning 39 bases read in frame from base 1. Hyperthyroidism patients were newly diagnosed, with disease duration under 2 months, and aged 18 to 65 years. The study excluded patients with uncontrolled infections, other autoimmune diseases, pregnancy or lactation. Clinical symptoms, serum thyroxine and TRAb, thyroid ultrasound, and orbital computed tomography formed the basis for the diagnoses. Blood from progressor patients was collected at the time of first diagnosis with hyperthyroidism, before any ophthalmopathy symptoms had appeared. PBMCs were isolated from more than 9 ml of fresh peripheral blood by Ficoll-Paque density gradient centrifugation. Progressor patients were first diagnosed with Graves' hyperthyroidism and then developed ophthalmopathy during follow-up. Total RNA was extracted with Trizol reagent, and quality was checked on an Agilent 2100 Bioanalyzer.

The TCR beta CDR3 regions were amplified from RNA transcripts. A first-round RT-PCR of the TCR CDR3 used the HTBI primer set with the Qiagen OneStep RT-PCR kit. Libraries were constructed in a second round of multiplex PCR, after which size selection and purification were performed. The libraries were sequenced on an Illumina HiSeq2000 using paired-end 100 bp reads. The paper's data handling went like this. SOAPnuke was used to process the raw data, throwing out any read that contained adapters or uncalled bases, had a mean Phred below 15, or lacked an exact constant-primer or identifier match. COPE v1.2.5 was used to merge the high-quality paired reads, and each unique nucleotide sequence was defined as a clonotype. MiTCR v1.1 was used to align clonotypes to the IMGT TRBV, TRBD and TRBJ reference segments. Analysis was restricted to V-J combinations with a frequency above 0.0001, which covered roughly 99% of repertoires. The TCS score was defined as the ratio of F50 (clonal expansion) to E x V (chaos), calculated using BLOSUM62-based TCRdist between CDR3 peptides within each V-J. Welch's t-statistics and random forest reduced around 550 V-J features to fewer than 15, which were used in a naive Bayes classifier (R e1071). TCRdb passed the public sequencing reads through fastp at Q25 and MiXCR, retaining productive beta sequences. All rows with the same CDR3 protein become a single entry with the most common DNA and genes. None of the V and J calls come from the authors' own analysis; TCRdb made them. The sample data list about 290,000 distinct CDR3 sequences, and about an eighth of these were observed just once. The ten largest account for 6% to 8% of the sample.

The paper as a whole reports these results and caveats: Sample size was not statistically predetermined, and blinding of investigators to group allocation was not performed. A model built on a 13 V-J signature distinguished ophthalmopathy from stable hyperthyroidism, reaching around 90% sensitivity and 81.08% specificity in cross-validation and 80%/75% in testing. During validation, the model predicted progression to ophthalmopathy a median of approximately 6.5 months ahead of onset, with almost 71% sensitivity and more than 72% specificity. Most expanded thyroid clonotypes (frequency above 0.001) were also detected in blood, a finding suggesting that blood repertoires may reflect thyroid immune responses.

The source material was blood. This receptor was identified in a woman aged 25 to 45 with Graves' hyperthyroidism that later progressed to Graves' ophthalmopathy. The receptor chain draws on TRBV13 and TRBJ1-4; TRBD1 is perhaps the D gene, given 6 matching bases. The CDR3 amino acid sequence is: CANSLGAYEKLFF. The DNA sequence is as follows: TGTGCCAACAGCTTGGGGGCCTACGAAAAACTGTTTTTT.